Listed here are 20 T cell receptor beta chains from one sample, sequenced in a study of CD8+ T cells in alopecia areata. Following RNA extraction, reverse transcription yielded cDNA that acted as the sequencing template. Only in-frame clones appear in the TCRdb table, and some are missing; sequencing was by immunoSEQ multiplex PCR. The data contain about 150,000 clones, under 60% of them seen just once; the ten biggest clones take up 15% to 20%. Source: CD8+ T cells sorted from blood, taken at week 0. The source of these receptors is a human donor with alopecia areata.

The V gene is TRBV4-3, the J gene TRBJ1-5, with 7 bases lining up with TRBD1. The V gene end was trimmed by 0 bases and the J gene end by 3 bases; junction bases not matched to a gene: 2. The CDR3 covers 15 residues. CDR1 and CDR2 (germline): LGHNA, YSLEER. The CDR3 region has the DNA TGCGCCAGCAGCCAAGACAGGGGGGACAATCAGCCCCAGCATTTT. This gives the protein CASSQDRGDNQPQHF.

The V and J genes are TRBV5-1 and TRBJ1-5, with TRBD1 as a possible D gene (5 bases). Germline CDR1 and CDR2: SGHRS and YFSETQ. The V and J ends lost 0 bases and 6 bases respectively, with 10 bases between them. The CDR3 runs to 14 residues. CDR3 sequence reads: CASSLEGGAQPQHF. The DNA for the CDR3 is TGCGCCAGCAGCTTGGAGGGAGGGGCTCAGCCCCAGCATTTT.

This clone was seen just once. Other DNA sequences within the sample encode an identical CDR3. The genes are TRBV30 and TRBJ1-2, with 8 nucleotides matching TRBD1. This CDR3 contains 12 residues. The germline V gene has CDR1 GTSNPN and CDR2 SVGIG (reference sequence). V dropped 1 base and J dropped 8; count of bases not matched to a gene: 3. DNA for the CDR3: TGTGCCTGGAGTGAAACAGGGGGAGGCTACACCTTC. Residues: CAWSETGGGYTF.

On this clone: This same CDR3 is encoded by further DNA sequences in the sample. The rearrangement links TRBV29-1 to TRBJ1-2; D is possibly TRBD1 (6 bases). CDR3 length: 14 amino acids. V lost 4 bases and J 8 bases, leaving 20 bases between the germline ends. CDR1 SQVTM and CDR2 ANQGSEA come from the germline V gene. The CDR3 loop reads CSVALGGAEGGYTF. The CDR3 DNA follows: TGCAGCGTTGCGCTCGGGGGCGCGGAAGGGGGCTACACCTTC.

By sample share, this clone is medium-sized (0.01 to 0.1%). V is TRBV13 and J is TRBJ1-5; D uncertain. V dropped 0 bases and J dropped 5 bases, with 14 bases sitting between them. Germline V gene data show CDR1 as PRHDT and CDR2 as FYEKMQ (reference sequence). This CDR3 has 16 amino acids. CDR3 protein: CASSLGGGGTYQPQHF. In nucleotides, the CDR3 is TGTGCCAGCAGCTTAGGCGGTGGAGGAACTTATCAGCCCCAGCATTTT.

This clone has just a few counts. This rearrangement joins TRBV10-3 to TRBJ2-7; tentatively, D is TRBD1 (6 bases). The germline V gene encodes CDR1 ENHRY and CDR2 SYGVKD. This CDR3 contains 16 residues. Trimming cost V 2 bases and J 0 bases, with 14 bases left between them. For the CDR3, the DNA is TGTGCCATCAGTGAGCCCAGACAGGTCAGCTCCTACGAGCAGTACTTC. Translated, it gives CAISEPRQVSSYEQYF.

The genes are TRBV27 and TRBJ1-2; 7 bases line up with TRBD1. CDR1 is MNHEY and CDR2 is SMNVEV in the germline V gene (reference sequence). The CDR3 contains 13 residues. V trimming: 5 bases; J trimming: 8 bases; junction bases outside the gene matches: 8. CDR3 sequence (DNA): TGTGCCAGCAGTCCTGACAGGGCGCGAGGCTACACCTTC. Amino acid sequence: CASSPDRARGYTF.

This clone came up once. CDR3 loop: CATSREDSLISYEQYF. The CDR3 DNA follows: TGTGCCACCAGCAGAGAAGACTCCCTGATCTCCTACGAGCAGTACTTC. J is TRBJ2-7 and V is TRBV15; D is uncertain. Germline V gene lookup returns CDR1 LNHNV and CDR2 YYDKDF (reference sequence). Trimming removed 0 bases from V and 0 bases from J, with 12 bases in between. The CDR3 is 16 amino acids.

V usage is TRBV11-1 and J usage is TRBJ1-4; 8 bases agree with TRBD1. The CDR3 contains 18 residues. The V segment lost 5 bases and the J segment 6 bases; nucleotides outside the gene matches: 17. Germline V gene sequence: CDR1 SGHAT, CDR2 FQDESV (reference sequence). The CDR3 region has the DNA TGTGCCAGCAGCCCGCCCGGGACAGGACAGTTGGATGATGAAAAACTGTTTTTT. It is translated as CASSPPGTGQLDDEKLFF.

This clone has only a few counts. The chain carries TRBV15 and TRBJ2-3; 7 nucleotides align to TRBD2. Trimming at V came to 3 bases and at J to 6 bases, leaving 6 bases not matched to a gene. Germline V gives CDR1 LNHNV, CDR2 YYDKDF (reference sequence). The CDR3 is 14 residues long. CDR3 sequence: CATSSKRGGDTQYF. DNA of the CDR3: TGTGCCACCAGCAGTAAGCGGGGAGGGGATACGCAGTATTTT.

This clone was seen at least ten times. This chain uses TRBV5-6 with TRBJ1-1; D is unresolved. Trimming left V 1 base short and J 5 bases short, with 9 bases between. The V gene's germline CDR1 is SGHDT and CDR2 YYEEEE. CDR3 size: 13 residues. CDR3 sequence: CASSLMAGTEAFF. The CDR3 DNA sequence: TGTGCCAGCAGCTTGATGGCCGGGACTGAAGCTTTCTTT. Supplemented by reference TRBV5-6 and TRBJ1-1, the full variable domain reads DAGVTQSPTHLIKTRGQQVTLRCSPKSGHDTVSWYQQALGQGPQFIFQYYEEEERQRGNFPDRFSGHQFPNYSSELNVNALLLGDSALYLCASSLMAGTEAFFGQGTRLTVV.

The V gene is TRBV4-1, the J gene TRBJ2-1, with 12 bases aligning to TRBD1. The CDR3 extends over 16 amino acids. Germline loops: CDR1 MGHRA, CDR2 YSYEKL. The V and J ends lost 3 bases and 9 bases, in that order; junction bases with no gene match: 9. The CDR3 region is CASSHPSGTGGVEQFF. The CDR3 DNA follows: TGCGCCAGCAGCCATCCGTCCGGGACAGGGGGCGTTGAGCAGTTCTTC.

This clone appeared a few times. The chain is built from TRBV5-5 and TRBJ2-7, with D possibly being TRBD1 (5 bases). The length of the CDR3 is 16 residues. V was shortened by 0 bases and J by 2 bases, with 15 bases between the two germline ends. CDR1 and CDR2 (germline): SGHKS, YYEKEE (reference sequence). CDR3 coding DNA: TGTGCCAGCAGCTTGGCTAGACAGAGCGTCACCTACGAGCAGTACTTC. Translating gives CASSLARQSVTYEQYF.

This clone has a handful of counts. The chain couples TRBV29-1 to TRBJ1-1, with 7 bases identical to TRBD1. J gave up 5 bases and V 7 bases, and 7 bases lay outside the gene matches. The CDR3 length is 12 residues. Per the germline V gene, CDR1 is SQVTM and CDR2 is ANQGSEA. The CDR3 reads CSDVGQRTEAFF. CDR3 bases: TGCAGCGACGTGGGACAGAGGACTGAAGCTTTCTTT.

V and J are TRBV4-3 and TRBJ2-2; D not resolved. Deletions cut 4 bases from V and 10 bases from J, with 19 bases between. The CDR3 extends over 15 amino acids. Germline-derived CDR1 and CDR2 are LGHNA and YSLEER. The DNA for the CDR3 is TGCGCCAGCAGCCCAAGATTCCAGGTTATGGAGGAGCTGTTTTTT. Protein: CASSPRFQVMEELFF.

The chain has TRBV7-6 and TRBJ2-5; 7 bases align to TRBD1. The V segment lost 6 bases and the J segment 1 base; nucleotides outside the gene matches: 8. This CDR3 region has 15 residues. CDR1 and CDR2 (germline): SGHVS, FNYEAQ. The CDR3 spells CASSHRQGVQETQYF. The CDR3 DNA follows: TGTGCCAGCAGTCATCGACAGGGAGTCCAAGAGACCCAGTACTTC.

The J gene is TRBJ2-1, the V gene TRBV30; 7 bases fit TRBD2. CDR1 and CDR2 from the germline V gene are GTSNPN and SVGIG (reference sequence). V shed 1 base and J 3 bases; nucleotides not matched to a gene: 12. The CDR3 covers 17 residues. CDR3 DNA sequence: TGTGCCTGGAGTGACTCGGGTCCTAGCGGTTACTACAATGAGCAGTTCTTC. Translation gives CAWSDSGPSGYYNEQFF.

The V call is TRBV30, the J call TRBJ2-1; D remains ambiguous. Germline CDR1 reads GTSNPN; CDR2 reads SVGIG (reference sequence). CDR3 length equals 13 residues. The V gene lost 1 base and the J gene lost 2 bases, with 6 bases spanning the gap. The CDR3 DNA is TGTGCCTGGAGTGCCGCAACCTACAATGAGCAGTTCTTC. It codes for CAWSAATYNEQFF. Drawing the rest from reference TRBV30 and TRBJ2-1, the complete variable domain is SQTIHQWPATLVQPVGSPLSLECTVEGTSNPNLYWYRQAAGRGLQLLFYSVGIGQISSEVPQNLSASRPQDRQFILSSKKLLLSDSGFYLCAWSAATYNEQFFGPGTRLTVL.

This clone was found a few times. The chain combines TRBV7-9 with TRBJ1-5; TRBD1 matches at 8 bases. The junction had 7 bases not matched to a gene; V was cut back by 5 bases and J by 7 bases. This CDR3 contains 14 residues. CDR1 is SEHNR and CDR2 is FQNEAQ in the germline V gene (reference sequence). The CDR3 region has the DNA TGTGCCAGCAGCCGTGGACAGGGAGGACAGCCCCAGCATTTT. This encodes CASSRGQGGQPQHF.

Worth noting for this clone: Other DNA sequences in the sample encode the same CDR3. J is TRBJ1-1 and V is TRBV30, with 8 bases that match TRBD1. J gave up 1 base and V 5 bases, and 0 bases lay outside the gene matches. The CDR3 contains 12 residues. CDR1 and CDR2 from the germline V gene are GTSNPN and SVGIG (reference sequence). Written as DNA, the CDR3 is TGTGCCTGGGGACAGGGGAACACTGAAGCTTTCTTT. Protein product: CAWGQGNTEAFF.